The entry below gives a single TCR beta chain sequence along with its context. What it binds is not known. Anti-CD3/anti-CD28 beads served as a nonspecific positive control stimulus. Sorting selected CD4+ T cells upregulating both CD40 ligand and CD69. This sample stems from a study of persistence of HIV-infected CD4 T cells. Study in general: Multiple blood draws of up to 180 mL, except two donors with single leukapheresis. Study outcomes and limitations: CMV- and Gag-responding cells had lower TCRbeta richness than CD3/CD28-responding cells.

Germline assignment: CDR1 MDHEN and CDR2 SYDVKM. This CDR3 is built from 13 residues. Trimming cost V 7 bases and J 5 bases; bases outside gene matches: 7. Sequencing used immunoSEQ version 4 in survey mode. Profiling relied on immunoSEQ multiplex PCR, and the TCRdb table lists in-frame clones only, not all of them. The repertoire includes 37,000 or so clones, roughly 90% of them detected once, and 1.3% sits in the top ten. This specimen was CD4+ T cells sorted from PBMCs after roughly 18-hour stimulation, taken from a patient who received antiretroviral therapy. The chain has TRBV28 and TRBJ2-7, with 8 bases that match TRBD2. The sequence came from an adult man with HIV who was CMV-seropositive. This CDR3 reads CASNPGGRDEQYF. As DNA, the CDR3 is TGTGCCAGCAATCCGGGGGGGCGGGACGAGCAGTACTTC.